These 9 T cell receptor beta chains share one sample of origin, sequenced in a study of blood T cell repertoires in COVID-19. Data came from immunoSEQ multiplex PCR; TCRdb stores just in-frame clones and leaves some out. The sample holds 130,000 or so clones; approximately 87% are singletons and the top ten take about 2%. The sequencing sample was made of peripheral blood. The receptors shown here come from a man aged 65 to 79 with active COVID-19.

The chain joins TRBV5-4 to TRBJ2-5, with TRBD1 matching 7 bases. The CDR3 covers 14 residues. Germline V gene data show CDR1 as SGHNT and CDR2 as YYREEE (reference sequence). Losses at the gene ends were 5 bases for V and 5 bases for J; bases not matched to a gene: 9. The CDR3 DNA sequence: TGTGCCAGCAGGTTGCGAGGGGGCGCGGAGACCCAGTACTTC. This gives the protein CASRLRGGAETQYF. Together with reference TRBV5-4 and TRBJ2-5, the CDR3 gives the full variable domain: ETGVTQSPTHLIKTRGQQVTLRCSSQSGHNTVSWYQQALGQGPQFIFQYYREEENGRGNFPPRFSGLQFPNYSSELNVNALELDDSALYLCASRLRGGAETQYFGPGTRLLVL.

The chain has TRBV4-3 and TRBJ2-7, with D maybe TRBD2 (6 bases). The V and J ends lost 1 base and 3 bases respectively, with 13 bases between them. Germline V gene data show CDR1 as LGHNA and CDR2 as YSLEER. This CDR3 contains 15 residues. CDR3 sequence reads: CASSQARGTGYEQYF. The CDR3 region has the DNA TGCGCCAGCAGCCAAGCCCGGGGGACGGGCTACGAGCAGTACTTC.

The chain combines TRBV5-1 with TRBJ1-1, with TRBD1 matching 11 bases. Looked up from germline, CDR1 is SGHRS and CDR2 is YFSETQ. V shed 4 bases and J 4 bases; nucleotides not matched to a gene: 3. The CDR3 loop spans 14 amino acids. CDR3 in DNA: TGCGCCAGCAGCATGGGACAGGGGGGCACTGAAGCTTTCTTT. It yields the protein CASSMGQGGTEAFF.

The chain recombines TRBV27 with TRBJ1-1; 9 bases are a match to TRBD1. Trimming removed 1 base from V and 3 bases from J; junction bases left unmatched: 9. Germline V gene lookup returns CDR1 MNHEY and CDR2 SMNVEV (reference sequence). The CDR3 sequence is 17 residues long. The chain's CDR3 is CASSLWWTGAADTEAFF. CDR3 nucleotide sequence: TGTGCCAGCAGTTTATGGTGGACAGGGGCCGCGGACACTGAAGCTTTCTTT.

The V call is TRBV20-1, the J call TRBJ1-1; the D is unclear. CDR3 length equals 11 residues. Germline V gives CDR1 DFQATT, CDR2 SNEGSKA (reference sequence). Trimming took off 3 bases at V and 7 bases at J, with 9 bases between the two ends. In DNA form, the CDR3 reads TGCAGTGCTAGCTCGGGAGGTGAAGCTTTCTTT. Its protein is CSASSGGEAFF.

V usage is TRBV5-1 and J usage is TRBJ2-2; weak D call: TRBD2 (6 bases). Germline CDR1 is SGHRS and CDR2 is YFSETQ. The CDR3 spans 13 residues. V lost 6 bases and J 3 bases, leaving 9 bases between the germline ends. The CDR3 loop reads CASNWDYTGELFF. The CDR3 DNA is TGCGCCAGCAACTGGGACTACACCGGGGAGCTGTTTTTT.

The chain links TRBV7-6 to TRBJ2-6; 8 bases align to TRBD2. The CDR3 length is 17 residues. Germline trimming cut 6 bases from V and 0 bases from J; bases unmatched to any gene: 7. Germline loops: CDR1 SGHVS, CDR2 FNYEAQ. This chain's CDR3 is CASSRGGLSSGANVLTF. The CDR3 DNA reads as TGTGCCAGCAGTCGGGGGGGGCTAAGCTCTGGGGCCAACGTCCTGACTTTC.

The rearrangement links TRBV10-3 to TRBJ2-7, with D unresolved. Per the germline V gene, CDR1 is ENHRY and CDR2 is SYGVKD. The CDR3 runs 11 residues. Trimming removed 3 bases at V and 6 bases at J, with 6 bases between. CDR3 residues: CAISETVEQYF. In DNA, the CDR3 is TGTGCCATCAGTGAAACTGTCGAGCAGTACTTC.

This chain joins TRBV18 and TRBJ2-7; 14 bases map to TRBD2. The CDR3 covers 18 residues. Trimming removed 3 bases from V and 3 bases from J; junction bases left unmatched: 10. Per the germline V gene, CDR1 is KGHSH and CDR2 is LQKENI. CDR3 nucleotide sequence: TGTGCCAGCTCACCCGTCCCGGGACTAGCGGGAGCCGTCTACGAGCAGTACTTC. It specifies CASSPVPGLAGAVYEQYF.